The TCR beta chain under discussion was sequenced for a study of post-analysis software for immune sequencing data. On this clonotype: Its matching antigen is unknown.

Libraries were made from TCR beta cDNA, and they carried unique molecular identifiers. TCRdb analysed the PCR reads with MiXCR anew, one entry per CDR3 protein. This table has 400,000 to 500,000 distinct CDR3 sequences, more than 30% appearing once. Study observations and caveats: Patients carried a handful of TRBV segments more frequently than controls did, and TRBV5-6, TRBV5-1 and TRBV20-1 were among them. Co-batched samples clustered tightly together by F measure.

The CDR3 runs 14 residues. V was trimmed by 4 bases and J by 9 bases, leaving 18 bases between them. Germline loops: CDR1 SGDLS, CDR2 YYNGEE. Sequences were obtained from blood. This chain joins TRBV9 and TRBJ2-3, with D perhaps matching TRBD2 (6 bases). The receptor was isolated from a girl aged 2-15 years with multiple sclerosis. The CDR3 here is CASSPVPSALTQYF. The CDR3 DNA sequence: TGTGCCAGCAGCCCTGTTCCTAGCGCGTTGACGCAGTATTTT.